This T cell receptor beta chain was captured by sequencing in a study of post-analysis software for immune sequencing data. Overall study findings and caveats: When patients were compared with controls, about 5 TRBV segments were more frequent, TRBV5-6, TRBV5-1 and TRBV20-1 among them.

CDR3 length: 17 amino acids. Germline values: CDR1 KGHSH, CDR2 LQKENI. With 2 bases clipped from V and 4 bases from J, the junction kept 9 bases outside the gene matches. cDNA libraries of TCR beta carried unique molecular identifiers. TCRdb reprocessed the PCR reads via MiXCR and lists one record per CDR3 protein. Of approximately 730,000 distinct CDR3 sequences in the sample, 46% were seen once. A remark on this clonotype: What it recognizes is unknown.

The V gene is TRBV18, the J gene TRBJ1-1; the match to TRBD1 covers 11 bases. Sequencing was performed on blood. The TCR sequence derives from a girl aged 10 to 17 with multiple sclerosis. Here the CDR3 DNA reads TGTGCCAGCTCACCATCCCCGGACAGGGGGCGGTTCACTGAAGCTTTCTTT. Translated, it gives CASSPSPDRGRFTEAFF.